Described below is a single T cell receptor beta chain sequence and its context. Its cognate antigen is unknown. Germline loops: CDR1 MNHEY, CDR2 SVGAGI. The CDR3 extends over 14 amino acids. Deletions cut 2 bases from V and 4 bases from J, with 11 bases between. These data are taken from a study of graft-versus-host responses after intestinal transplantation. General study results and limits: Detected in recipient marrow were GvH clones, some of which were first observed in ileum or blood.

Profiled with immunoSEQ multiplex PCR; TCRdb holds only in-frame clones, not every one. The sample holds tens of thousands of clones, about 95% seen once. The sequencing here drew on unstimulated CD4+ T cells sorted from spleen or lymph node cells, taken before transplant. The chain has TRBV6-5 and TRBJ1-1, with D unresolved. This sequence originates from a human donor who was the organ donor for an intestinal transplant. CDR3 region: CASSYGDRATEAFF. CDR3 sequence (DNA): TGTGCCAGCAGTTACGGGGATCGTGCCACTGAAGCTTTCTTT.